The 23 T cell receptor beta chains in this list originate from one sample, sequenced in a study of vaccination effects on CD4 cells after COVID-19. ViraFEST assay sequencing came after antigen-specific CD4+ T cells were expanded with viral peptide pools. Culturing for more than eight days preceded CD4+ T cell isolation. Testing of the vaccine recipients showed negative nucleocapsid antibodies and no prior SARS-CoV-2 infection. This table comes from immunoSEQ multiplex PCR, and its TCRdb copy is limited to in-frame clones, with some not included. The sample has 20,000 to 25,000 clones, about two thirds seen once; the top ten hold around 10%. Their cognate antigens are unknown. Sequencing used CD4+ T cells from PBMCs cultured with HCoV-NL63 spike peptides, obtained before COVID-19 vaccination. The receptors were gathered from a human donor who received a COVID-19 vaccine.

This chain joins TRBV15 and TRBJ2-5; 8 nucleotides agree with TRBD2. Germline trimming cut 8 bases from V and 4 bases from J; bases unmatched to any gene: 9. CDR3 length: 14 residues. CDR1 is LNHNV and CDR2 is YYDKDF in the germline V gene (reference sequence). The CDR3, as DNA: TGTGCCACCTCCGGCCGGGGGGGCAGAGAGACCCAGTACTTC. This sequence encodes CATSGRGGRETQYF.

V and J are TRBV6-5 and TRBJ2-1, with D maybe TRBD2 (7 bases). CDR1 is MNHEY and CDR2 is SVGAGI in the germline V gene. With 1 base removed from V and 4 bases from J, the gap between germline ends came to 14 bases. This CDR3 spans 16 amino acids. CDR3 DNA sequence: TGTGCCAGCAGTTACTGGGGGGCTAGCGGTTACAATGAGCAGTTCTTC. As protein: CASSYWGASGYNEQFF.

This clone is medium-sized within its sample. The V call is TRBV6-5, the J call TRBJ1-1; D is uncertain. Per the germline V gene, CDR1 is MNHEY and CDR2 is SVGAGI. The CDR3 loop spans 13 amino acids. The V end was cut by 6 bases, the J end by 0 bases, with 8 bases between. The chain's CDR3 is CASSLELNTEAFF. In nucleotides, the CDR3 is TGTGCCAGCAGCCTAGAGTTGAACACTGAAGCTTTCTTT.

This clone appeared once. The CDR3 reads CATETAGEKLFF. The CDR3 bases are TGTGCCACGGAGACAGCGGGTGAAAAACTGTTTTTT. This chain joins TRBV25-1 and TRBJ1-4, with D possibly matching TRBD1 (5 bases). The CDR3 runs to 12 residues. CDR1 and CDR2 (germline): MGHDK, SYGVNS. The V end was cut by 10 bases, the J end by 7 bases, with 13 bases between.

This clone was seen only once. The J gene is TRBJ1-1, the V gene TRBV5-1; D gene ambiguous. Germline CDR1 SGHRS, CDR2 YFSETQ. This CDR3 is built from 15 residues. The V gene lost 0 bases and the J gene lost 0 bases, with 9 bases spanning the gap. CDR3: CASSLDPGVNTEAFF. The DNA of the CDR3 is TGCGCCAGCAGCTTGGATCCAGGAGTGAACACTGAAGCTTTCTTT.

The chain has TRBV28 and TRBJ1-1, with D unclear. The CDR3 extends over 11 amino acids. Germline V CDR1 and CDR2: MDHEN, SYDVKM. Between the trimmed V and J ends, which lost 5 bases and 5 bases, there was a span of 6 bases. Written as DNA, the CDR3 is TGTGCCAGCAGTACCGGGACTGAAGCTTTCTTT. This codes for CASSTGTEAFF.

The chain combines TRBV7-9 with TRBJ2-7; 7 bases line up with TRBD1. The CDR3 has 13 amino acids. The germline CDR1 and CDR2 sequences are SEHNR and FQNEAQ (reference sequence). With V trimmed by 5 bases and J by 6 bases, 7 bases remained unmatched. The CDR3 DNA is TGTGCCAGCAGCCCCCGGACAGGCTTCGAGCAGTACTTC. Residues: CASSPRTGFEQYF.

This clone ranks as large (0.1 to 1%). V and J are TRBV9 and TRBJ2-3; 7 bases are shared with TRBD2. The CDR3 contains 16 residues. The J segment lost 2 bases and the V segment lost 3 bases, leaving 9 bases of the junction unmatched. Germline assignment: CDR1 SGDLS and CDR2 YYNGEE. CDR3 in DNA: TGTGCCAGCAGCGCGACCGGGACTACCCTCACAGATACGCAGTATTTT. Protein: CASSATGTTLTDTQYF.

V and J are TRBV11-2 and TRBJ1-1; tentatively, D is TRBD1 (6 bases). The length of the CDR3 is 16 residues. From germline, CDR1 is SGHAT and CDR2 FQNNGV. V lost 1 base, J lost 3 bases, and 15 bases lay in between. The CDR3: CASSLGHNRGDTEAFF. Written as DNA, the CDR3 is TGTGCCAGCAGCTTAGGTCATAATAGGGGGGACACTGAAGCTTTCTTT.

The chain couples TRBV4-1 to TRBJ1-3; unclear D gene. Trimming left V 4 bases short and J 1 base short, with 17 bases between. This CDR3 region has 17 residues. The V gene's germline CDR1 is MGHRA and CDR2 YSYEKL. The CDR3 nucleotides read TGCGCCAGCAGCCGCGGAGGAATAGCCCTTTCTGGAAACACCATATATTTT. It codes for CASSRGGIALSGNTIYF.

The chain uses TRBV4-1 and TRBJ1-2; a possible D gene is TRBD1 (5 bases). The CDR3 runs 15 residues. Between the trimmed V and J ends, which lost 1 base and 4 bases, there was a span of 13 bases. CDR1 is MGHRA, CDR2 YSYEKL, per germline. CDR3 region: CASSQGTGTGYGYTF. The CDR3 DNA follows: TGCGCCAGCAGCCAAGGGACCGGGACTGGCTATGGCTACACCTTC.

V and J are TRBV9 and TRBJ2-1; TRBD2 matches at 11 bases. This CDR3 is built from 16 residues. Trimming cost V 1 base and J 8 bases; bases outside gene matches: 8. Looked up from germline, CDR1 is SGDLS and CDR2 is YYNGEE. The DNA for the CDR3 is TGTGCCAGCAGCGTATCTGGTAGCGGGGGGGAAGATGAGCAGTTCTTC. Amino acid sequence: CASSVSGSGGEDEQFF. The full variable domain, completed using reference TRBV9 and TRBJ2-1, is DSGVTQTPKHLITATGQRVTLRCSPRSGDLSVYWYQQSLDQGLQFLIQYYNGEERAKGNILERFSAQQFPDLHSELNLSSLELGDSALYFCASSVSGSGGEDEQFFGPGTRLTVL.

The J gene is TRBJ2-5, the V gene TRBV10-3; TRBD2 aligns across 8 bases. The CDR3 totals 14 residues. Germline V CDR1 and CDR2: ENHRY, SYGVKD. The V gene end was trimmed by 9 bases and the J gene end by 4 bases; junction bases not matched to a gene: 10. This chain's CDR3 is CAMRGSSGSETQYF. CDR3 sequence (DNA): TGTGCCATGCGGGGCTCTAGCGGGTCAGAGACCCAGTACTTC.

The chain has TRBV5-4 and TRBJ2-7, with 9 bases that match TRBD2. V lost 1 base to trimming and J lost 2 bases; unmatched junction nucleotides: 7. The CDR3 contains 16 residues. Germline-derived CDR1 and CDR2 are SGHNT and YYREEE (reference sequence). CDR3 amino acids: CASSLRSGLAAYEQYF. The CDR3 nucleotides are TGTGCCAGCAGCTTGAGATCGGGACTAGCAGCCTACGAGCAGTACTTC.

The chain uses TRBV5-4 and TRBJ2-1; 13 positions match TRBD2. Losses at the gene ends were 4 bases for V and 9 bases for J; bases not matched to a gene: 10. Germline V lookup: CDR1 SGHNT, CDR2 YYREEE (reference sequence). The CDR3 totals 16 residues. CDR3 sequence reads: CASSPQLAGGPVEQFF. The CDR3 region has the DNA TGTGCCAGCAGCCCACAACTAGCGGGGGGGCCAGTTGAGCAGTTCTTC.

This clone came up once. The chain combines TRBV5-1 with TRBJ2-3; the match to TRBD2 covers 12 bases. The trim removed 4 bases at V and 0 bases at J, leaving 12 bases unmatched. The CDR3 covers 19 residues. Germline V gives CDR1 SGHRS, CDR2 YFSETQ. This CDR3 reads CASSRPPGLAGPSTDTQYF. CDR3 bases: TGCGCCAGCAGCCGCCCGCCGGGACTAGCGGGTCCCAGCACAGATACGCAGTATTTT.

The chain uses TRBV5-6 and TRBJ2-2; maybe TRBD1 (6 bases). CDR3 size: 14 residues. The germline gives CDR1 SGHDT, CDR2 YYEEEE. Trimming shortened V by 4 bases and J by 7 bases, and 14 bases separated the two germline ends. DNA of the CDR3: TGTGCCAGCAGCCCACAGGGCTTTCACGGGGAGCTGTTTTTT. Encoded protein: CASSPQGFHGELFF.

V and J are TRBV19 and TRBJ2-5; 10 bases are shared with TRBD1. With 4 bases clipped from V and 3 bases from J, the junction kept 11 bases outside the gene matches. Germline V CDR1 and CDR2: LNHDA, SQIVND (reference sequence). This CDR3 spans 17 amino acids. The CDR3 nucleotides are TGTGCCAGTAGTACTATGGACAGGGGGATGAAAAAAGAGACCCAGTACTTC. Encoded protein: CASSTMDRGMKKETQYF.

The V and J genes are TRBV6-5 and TRBJ1-2; perhaps TRBD1 as D (6 bases). Per germline, CDR1 MNHEY and CDR2 SVGAGI. CDR3 length: 14 residues. Trimming took 0 bases from V and 8 from J, leaving 13 bases between them. CDR3 coding DNA: TGTGCCAGCAGTTACTCAGGGGGAAAGATAGGCTACACCTTC. It yields the protein CASSYSGGKIGYTF.

This clone was recorded a few times. The rearrangement links TRBV6-5 to TRBJ2-1; TRBD2 matches 8 bases. The J segment lost 7 bases and the V segment lost 7 bases, leaving 12 bases of the junction unmatched. This CDR3 region has 15 residues. The germline CDR1 and CDR2 sequences are MNHEY and SVGAGI. CDR3 amino acids: CASTGGLEGRNEQFF. CDR3 sequence (DNA): TGTGCCAGCACCGGGGGACTAGAAGGGCGGAATGAGCAGTTCTTC.

The chain uses TRBV27 and TRBJ1-3; 10 bases are shared with TRBD1. The CDR3 is made up of 16 amino acids. The germline gives CDR1 MNHEY, CDR2 SMNVEV (reference sequence). The junction had 6 bases not matched to a gene; V was cut back by 3 bases and J by 4 bases. In nucleotides, the CDR3 is TGTGCCAGCAGTTTCTGGGACAGGGGCCCAGGAAACACCATATATTTT. Translating gives CASSFWDRGPGNTIYF.

V is TRBV19 and J is TRBJ1-2, with 11 bases fitting TRBD1. Germline CDR1 LNHDA, CDR2 SQIVND (reference sequence). The length of the CDR3 is 17 residues. The V segment lost 2 bases and the J segment 8 bases; nucleotides outside the gene matches: 13. CDR3 sequence reads: CASSISPPGQGAYGYTF. DNA of the CDR3: TGTGCCAGTAGTATATCCCCCCCCGGACAGGGGGCCTACGGCTACACCTTC.

There are a few counts of this clone. This rearrangement joins TRBV7-8 to TRBJ1-3; 7 bases agree with TRBD1. The CDR3 runs to 17 residues. V lost 2 bases and J lost 0; bases outside the gene matches: 7. Germline V gene lookup returns CDR1 SGHVS and CDR2 FQNEAQ. Here the CDR3 DNA reads TGTGCCAGCAGCTTACGTACGGGACAGACCTCTGGAAACACCATATATTTT. Protein sequence: CASSLRTGQTSGNTIYF.